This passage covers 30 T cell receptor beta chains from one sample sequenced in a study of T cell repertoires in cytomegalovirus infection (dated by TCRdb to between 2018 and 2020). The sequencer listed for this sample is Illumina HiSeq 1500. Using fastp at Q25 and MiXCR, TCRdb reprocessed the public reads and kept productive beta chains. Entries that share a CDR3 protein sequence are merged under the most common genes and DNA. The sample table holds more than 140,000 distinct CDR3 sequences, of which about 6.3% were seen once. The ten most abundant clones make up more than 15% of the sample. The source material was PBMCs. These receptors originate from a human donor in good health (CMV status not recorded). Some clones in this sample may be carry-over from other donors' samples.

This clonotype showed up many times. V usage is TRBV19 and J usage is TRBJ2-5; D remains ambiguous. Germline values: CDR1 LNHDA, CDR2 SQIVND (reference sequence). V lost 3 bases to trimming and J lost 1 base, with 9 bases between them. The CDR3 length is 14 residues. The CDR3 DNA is TGTGCCAGTAGTATTCGGAGCAGCCAAGAGACCCAGTACTTC. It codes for CASSIRSSQETQYF.

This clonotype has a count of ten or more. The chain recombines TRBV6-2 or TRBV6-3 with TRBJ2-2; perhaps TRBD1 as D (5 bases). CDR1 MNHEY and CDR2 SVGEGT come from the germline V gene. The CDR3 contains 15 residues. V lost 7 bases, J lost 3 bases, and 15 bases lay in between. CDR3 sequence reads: CASTGRRAHTGELFF. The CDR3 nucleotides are TGTGCCAGCACAGGTCGCAGGGCTCACACCGGGGAGCTGTTTTTT.

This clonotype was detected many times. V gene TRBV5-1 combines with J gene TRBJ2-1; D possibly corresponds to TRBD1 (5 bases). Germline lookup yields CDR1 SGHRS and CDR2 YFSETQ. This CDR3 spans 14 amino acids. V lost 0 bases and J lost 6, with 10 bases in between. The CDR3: CASSLADRSNEQFF. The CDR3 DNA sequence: TGCGCCAGCAGCTTGGCCGACAGATCCAATGAGCAGTTCTTC.

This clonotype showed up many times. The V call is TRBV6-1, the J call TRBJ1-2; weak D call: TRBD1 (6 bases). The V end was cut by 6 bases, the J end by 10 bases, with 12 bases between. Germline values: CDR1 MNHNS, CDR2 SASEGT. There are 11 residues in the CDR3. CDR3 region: CASRINRDYTF. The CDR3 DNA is TGTGCCAGCAGGATTAACAGGGACTACACCTTC.

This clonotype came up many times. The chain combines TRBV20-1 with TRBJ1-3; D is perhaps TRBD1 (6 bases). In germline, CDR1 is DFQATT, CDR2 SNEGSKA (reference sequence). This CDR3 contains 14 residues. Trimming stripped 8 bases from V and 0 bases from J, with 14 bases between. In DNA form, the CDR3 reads TGCAGTACAGGCGGGGGGGCCTCTGGAAACACCATATATTTT. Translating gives CSTGGGASGNTIYF.

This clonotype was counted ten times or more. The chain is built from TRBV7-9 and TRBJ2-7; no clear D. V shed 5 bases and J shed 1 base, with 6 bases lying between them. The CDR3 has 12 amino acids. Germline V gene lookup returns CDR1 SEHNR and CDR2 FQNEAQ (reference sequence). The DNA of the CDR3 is TGTGCCAGCAGCCCAACTTCCTACGAGCAGTACTTC. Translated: CASSPTSYEQYF.

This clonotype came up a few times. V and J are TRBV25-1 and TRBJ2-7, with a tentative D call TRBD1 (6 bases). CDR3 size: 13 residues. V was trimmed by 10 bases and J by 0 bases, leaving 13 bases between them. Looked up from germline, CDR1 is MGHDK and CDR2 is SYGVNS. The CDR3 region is CAKQGFGSYEQYF. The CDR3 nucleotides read TGTGCCAAACAGGGATTCGGCTCCTACGAGCAGTACTTC.

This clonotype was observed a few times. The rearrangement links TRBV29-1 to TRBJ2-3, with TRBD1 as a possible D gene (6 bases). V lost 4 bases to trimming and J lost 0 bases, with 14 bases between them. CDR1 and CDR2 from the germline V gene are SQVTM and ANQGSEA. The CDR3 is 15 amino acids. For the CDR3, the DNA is TGCAGCGTTGTTGGACAGTCTTCTAGCACAGATACGCAGTATTTT. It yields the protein CSVVGQSSSTDTQYF.

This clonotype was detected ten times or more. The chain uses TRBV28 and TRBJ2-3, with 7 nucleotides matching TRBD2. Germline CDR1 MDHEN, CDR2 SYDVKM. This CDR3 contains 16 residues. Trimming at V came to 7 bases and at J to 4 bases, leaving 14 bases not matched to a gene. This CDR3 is CASTKWGGGLADTQYF. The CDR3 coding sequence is TGTGCCAGCACCAAATGGGGGGGGGGTTTAGCAGATACGCAGTATTTT.

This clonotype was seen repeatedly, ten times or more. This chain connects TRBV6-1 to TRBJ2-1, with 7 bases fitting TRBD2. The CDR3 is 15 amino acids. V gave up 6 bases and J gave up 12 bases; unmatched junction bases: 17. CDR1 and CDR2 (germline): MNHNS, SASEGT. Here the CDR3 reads CASSGEGFSWGVQFF. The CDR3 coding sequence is TGTGCCAGCAGCGGGGAGGGATTCTCCTGGGGGGTGCAGTTCTTC.

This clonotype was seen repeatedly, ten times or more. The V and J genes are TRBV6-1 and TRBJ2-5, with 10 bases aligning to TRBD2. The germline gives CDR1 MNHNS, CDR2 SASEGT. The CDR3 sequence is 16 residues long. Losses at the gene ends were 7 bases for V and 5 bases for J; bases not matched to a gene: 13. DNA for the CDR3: TGTGCCAGCAAAAATGAAGGACTAGCGGCACTGGAGACCCAGTACTTC. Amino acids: CASKNEGLAALETQYF.

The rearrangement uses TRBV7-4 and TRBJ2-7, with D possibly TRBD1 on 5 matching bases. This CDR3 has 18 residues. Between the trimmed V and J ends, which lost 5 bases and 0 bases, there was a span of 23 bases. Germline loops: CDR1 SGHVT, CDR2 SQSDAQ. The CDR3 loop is CASSQTRRVRQPSYEQYF. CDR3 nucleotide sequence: TGTGCCAGCAGCCAAACCCGAAGGGTCCGACAGCCCTCCTACGAGCAGTACTTC.

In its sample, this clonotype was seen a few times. CDR3 sequence: CSATQTLWGNTEAFF. The CDR3, as DNA: TGCAGTGCTACCCAGACGTTATGGGGGAACACTGAAGCTTTCTTT. V gene TRBV20-1 combines with J gene TRBJ1-1; no definite D call. Trimming cost V 4 bases and J 1 base, with 16 bases left between them. The CDR3 totals 15 residues. CDR1 and CDR2 from the germline V gene are DFQATT and SNEGSKA (reference sequence).

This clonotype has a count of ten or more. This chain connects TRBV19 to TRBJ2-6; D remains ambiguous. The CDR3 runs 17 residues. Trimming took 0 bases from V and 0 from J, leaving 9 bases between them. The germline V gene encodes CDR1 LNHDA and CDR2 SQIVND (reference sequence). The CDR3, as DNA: TGTGCCAGTAGTATAGATCATCTCCTCTCTGGGGCCAACGTCCTGACTTTC. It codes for CASSIDHLLSGANVLTF.

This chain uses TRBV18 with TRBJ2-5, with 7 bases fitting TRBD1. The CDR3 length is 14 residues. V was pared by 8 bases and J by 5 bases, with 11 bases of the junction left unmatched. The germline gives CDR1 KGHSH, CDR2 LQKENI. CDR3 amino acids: CASGQDRMRETQYF. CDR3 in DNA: TGTGCCAGCGGGCAGGACAGGATGCGTGAGACCCAGTACTTC.

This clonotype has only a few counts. For the CDR3, the DNA is TGTGCCAGCAGCGCTGGGATAGGAGAGACCCAGTACTTC. Amino acids: CASSAGIGETQYF. The chain links TRBV9 to TRBJ2-5; D unclear. CDR3 length equals 13 residues. Germline V lookup: CDR1 SGDLS, CDR2 YYNGEE. V lost 3 bases to trimming and J lost 4 bases, with 10 bases between them.

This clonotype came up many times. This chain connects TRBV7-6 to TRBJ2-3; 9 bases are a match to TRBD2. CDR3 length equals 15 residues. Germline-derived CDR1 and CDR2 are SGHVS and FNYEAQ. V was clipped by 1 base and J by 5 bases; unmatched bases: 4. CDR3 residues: CASSLGGGAGDTQYF. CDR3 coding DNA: TGTGCCAGCAGCTTAGGCGGGGGGGCCGGAGATACGCAGTATTTT.

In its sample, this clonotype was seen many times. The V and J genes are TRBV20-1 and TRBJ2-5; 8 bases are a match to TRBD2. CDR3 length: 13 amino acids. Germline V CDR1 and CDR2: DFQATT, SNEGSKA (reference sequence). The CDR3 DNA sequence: TGCAGCCCAAGCCCGGGGGGGCCAGAGACCCAGTACTTC. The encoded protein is CSPSPGGPETQYF.

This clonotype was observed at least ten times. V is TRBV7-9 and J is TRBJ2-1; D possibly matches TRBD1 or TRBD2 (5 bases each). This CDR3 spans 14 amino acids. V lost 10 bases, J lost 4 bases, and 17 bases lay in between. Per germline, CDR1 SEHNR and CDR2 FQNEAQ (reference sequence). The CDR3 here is CATNPRGGYNEQFF. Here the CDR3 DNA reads TGTGCCACCAATCCGAGGGGTGGATACAATGAGCAGTTCTTC.

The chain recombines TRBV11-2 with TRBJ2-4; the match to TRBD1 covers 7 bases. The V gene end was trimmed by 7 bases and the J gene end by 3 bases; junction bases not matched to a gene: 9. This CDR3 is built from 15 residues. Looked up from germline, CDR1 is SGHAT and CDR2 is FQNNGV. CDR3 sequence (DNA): TGTGCCAGCAACGACAGGGCAGGGGTCAAAAACATTCAGTACTTC. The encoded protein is CASNDRAGVKNIQYF.

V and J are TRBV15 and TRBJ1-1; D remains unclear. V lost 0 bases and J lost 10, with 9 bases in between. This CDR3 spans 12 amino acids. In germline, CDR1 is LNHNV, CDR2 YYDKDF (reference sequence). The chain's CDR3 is CATSRDRIGAFF. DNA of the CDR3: TGTGCCACCAGCAGAGATCGGATAGGAGCTTTCTTT.

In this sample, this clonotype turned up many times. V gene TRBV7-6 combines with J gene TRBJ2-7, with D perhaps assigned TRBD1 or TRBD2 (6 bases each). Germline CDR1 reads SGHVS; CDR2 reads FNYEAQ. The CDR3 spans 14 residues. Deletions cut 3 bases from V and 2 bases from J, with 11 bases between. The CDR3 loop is CASSFSGGAYEQYF. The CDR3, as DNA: TGTGCCAGCAGCTTCTCCGGGGGCGCCTACGAGCAGTACTTC.

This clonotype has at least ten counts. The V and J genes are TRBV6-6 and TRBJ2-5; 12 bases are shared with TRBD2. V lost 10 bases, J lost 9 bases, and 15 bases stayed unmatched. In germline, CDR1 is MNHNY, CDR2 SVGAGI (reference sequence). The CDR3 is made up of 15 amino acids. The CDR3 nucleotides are TGTGCCACCAATACCCCTAGCGGGGGGGCCGGAGCCCAGTACTTC. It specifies CATNTPSGGAGAQYF.

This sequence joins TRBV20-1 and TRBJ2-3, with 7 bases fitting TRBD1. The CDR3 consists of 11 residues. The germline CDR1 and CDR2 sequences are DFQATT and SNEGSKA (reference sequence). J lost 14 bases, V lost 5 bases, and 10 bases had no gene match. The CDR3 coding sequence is TGCAGTGCTCGAACCGGGACAGTGGTGTATTTT. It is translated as CSARTGTVVYF.

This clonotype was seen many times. The CDR3 reads CASTYQGGGVNYGYTF. The CDR3 bases are TGTGCCAGCACCTATCAGGGGGGGGGGGTCAACTATGGCTACACCTTC. The chain joins TRBV3-1 to TRBJ1-2, with 7 bases matching TRBD1. V was pared by 7 bases and J by 2 bases, with 13 bases of the junction left unmatched. The CDR3 covers 16 residues. Germline V gives CDR1 LGHDT, CDR2 YNNKEL (reference sequence).

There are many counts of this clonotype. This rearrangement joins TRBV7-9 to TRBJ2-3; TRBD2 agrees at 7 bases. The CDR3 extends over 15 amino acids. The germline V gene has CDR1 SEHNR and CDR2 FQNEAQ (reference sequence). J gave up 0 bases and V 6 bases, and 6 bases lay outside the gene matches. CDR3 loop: CASRSGGISTDTQYF. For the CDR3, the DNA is TGTGCCAGCAGGTCCGGGGGGATCAGCACAGATACGCAGTATTTT.

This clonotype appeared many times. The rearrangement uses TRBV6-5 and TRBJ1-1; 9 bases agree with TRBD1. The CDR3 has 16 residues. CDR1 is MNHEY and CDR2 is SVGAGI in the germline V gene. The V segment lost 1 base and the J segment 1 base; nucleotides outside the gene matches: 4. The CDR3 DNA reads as TGTGCCAGCAGTTACTTTCCGACAGGGGGGAACACTGAAGCTTTCTTT. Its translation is CASSYFPTGGNTEAFF.

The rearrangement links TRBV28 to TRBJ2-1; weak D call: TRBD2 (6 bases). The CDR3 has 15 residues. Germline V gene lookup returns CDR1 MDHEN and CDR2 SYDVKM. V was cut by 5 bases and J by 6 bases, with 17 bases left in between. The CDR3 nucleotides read TGTGCCAGCAGTATGCCCTGGCGGGGACTCAATGAGCAGTTCTTC. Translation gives CASSMPWRGLNEQFF. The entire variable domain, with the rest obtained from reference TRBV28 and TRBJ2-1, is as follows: DVKVTQSSRYLVKRTGEKVFLECVQDMDHENMFWYRQDPGLGLRLIYFSYDVKMKEKGDIPEGYSVSREKKERFSLILESASTNQTSMYLCASSMPWRGLNEQFFGPGTRLTVL.

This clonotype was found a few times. The DNA for the CDR3 is TGTGCCAGCAGCCAAGGGACACGAGATCAGCCCCAGCATTTT. Protein product: CASSQGTRDQPQHF. This sequence joins TRBV3-1 and TRBJ1-5, with a weak D call TRBD1 (5 bases). This CDR3 has 14 amino acids. V gave up 1 base and J gave up 5 bases, with 9 bases separating them. Germline V lookup: CDR1 LGHDT, CDR2 YNNKEL (reference sequence).

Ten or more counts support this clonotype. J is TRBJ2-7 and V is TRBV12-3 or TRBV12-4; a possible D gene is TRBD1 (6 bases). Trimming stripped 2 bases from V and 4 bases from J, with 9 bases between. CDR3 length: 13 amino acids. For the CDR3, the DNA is TGTGCCAGCAGTTTAAACAGGGTGTACGAGCAGTACTTC. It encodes CASSLNRVYEQYF.